This T cell receptor (beta chain) was retrieved from a study of shared clonotypes between healthy human individuals. This clone was picked up one time. The target antigen is unknown. V gave up 5 bases and J gave up 1 base, with 9 bases separating them. The CDR3 contains 13 residues. Germline loops: CDR1 LNHDA, CDR2 SQIVND (reference sequence). The study separated CD4+ cells into CD45RA+ naive and CD45RA-negative memory subsets. Several immunoSEQ 96-well plates shared each subset's DNA, each plate a replicate. Assay used: immunoSEQ multiplex PCR; TCRdb lists only in-frame clones, some missing. The table lists 2 million to 2.5 million clones, approximately 96% of them singletons, with approximately 0.13% in the top ten. General observations from the study: An anticipated effect of sequencing depth on clonotype sharing among donors was recognized.

This chain links TRBV19 with TRBJ2-7; tentative D call: TRBD2 (5 bases). The material sequenced was naive CD4+ T cells sorted from blood. Subset indicated: CD45RA+ positively selected. The sequence was collected from a man between 18 and 29 years old in good health. For the CDR3, the DNA is TGTGCCAGTAGTCCCTGGAGGTCCTACGAGCAGTACTTC. It yields the protein CASSPWRSYEQYF.